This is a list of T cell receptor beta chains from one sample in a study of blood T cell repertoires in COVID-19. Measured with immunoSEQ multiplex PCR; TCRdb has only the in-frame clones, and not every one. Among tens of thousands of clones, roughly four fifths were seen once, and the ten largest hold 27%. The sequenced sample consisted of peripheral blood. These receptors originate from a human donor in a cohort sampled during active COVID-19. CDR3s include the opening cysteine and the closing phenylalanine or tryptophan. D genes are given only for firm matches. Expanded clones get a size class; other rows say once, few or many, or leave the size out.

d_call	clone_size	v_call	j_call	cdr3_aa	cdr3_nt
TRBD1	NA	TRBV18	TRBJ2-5	CASSLSRDRAGAQYF	TGTGCCAGCTCACTGTCCCGGGACAGGGCCGGGGCCCAGTACTTC
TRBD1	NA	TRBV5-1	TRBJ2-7	CASSFGTGGSYEQYF	TGCGCCAGCAGCTTTGGGACAGGGGGCTCCTACGAGCAGTACTTC
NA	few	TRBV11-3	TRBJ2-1	CASSLAGALGEQFF	TGTGCCAGCAGCTTAGCAGGGGCCCTGGGTGAGCAGTTCTTC
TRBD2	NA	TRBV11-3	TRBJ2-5	CASSFSGGRGETQYF	TGTGCCAGCAGCTTTAGCGGGGGCCGAGGGGAGACCCAGTACTTC
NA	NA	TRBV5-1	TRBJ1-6	CASSPFEGTPLHF	TGCGCCAGCAGCCCCTTTGAGGGTACGCCCCTCCACTTT
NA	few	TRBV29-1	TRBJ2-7	CSVKGTYEQYF	TGCAGCGTCAAGGGGACCTACGAGCAGTACTTC
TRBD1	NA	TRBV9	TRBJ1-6	CASSAIPTGGRNSPLHF	TGTGCCAGCAGCGCCATACCGACAGGGGGCCGTAATTCACCCCTCCACTTT
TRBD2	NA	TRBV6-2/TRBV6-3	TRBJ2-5	CASSPRTSGGETQYF	TGTGCCAGCAGCCCTCGGACTAGCGGGGGGGAGACCCAGTACTTC
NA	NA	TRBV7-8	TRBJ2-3	CASSFRFASTDTQYF	TGTGCCAGCAGCTTCAGATTTGCTAGCACAGATACGCAGTATTTT
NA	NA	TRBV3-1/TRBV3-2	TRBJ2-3	CASSQQGRVDTQYF	TGTGCCAGCAGCCAACAGGGCAGGGTTGATACGCAGTATTTT
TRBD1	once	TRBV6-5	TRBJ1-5	CASRGQGGNQPQHF	TGTGCCAGCAGGGGACAGGGTGGCAATCAGCCCCAGCATTTT
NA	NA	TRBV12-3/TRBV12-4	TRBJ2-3	CASTAGSTDTQYF	TGTGCCAGCACCGCGGGTAGCACAGATACGCAGTATTTT
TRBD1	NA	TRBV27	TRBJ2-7	CASSSPYRGYYEQYF	TGTGCCAGCAGTTCCCCTTACAGGGGGTACTACGAGCAGTACTTC
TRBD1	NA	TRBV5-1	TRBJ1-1	CASSLQGAGNTEAFF	TGCGCCAGCAGCTTACAGGGGGCGGGTAACACTGAAGCTTTCTTT
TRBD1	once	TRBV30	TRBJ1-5	CAWSVGGQGDQPQHF	TGTGCCTGGAGTGTCGGTGGACAGGGGGATCAGCCCCAGCATTTT
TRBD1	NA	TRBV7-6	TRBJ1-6	CASSLLDRGSPLHF	TGTGCCAGCAGCTTATTAGACAGGGGGTCACCCCTCCACTTT
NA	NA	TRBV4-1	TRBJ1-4	CASSAVQGGGEKLFF	TGCGCCAGCAGCGCCGTACAGGGTGGAGGTGAAAAACTGTTTTTT
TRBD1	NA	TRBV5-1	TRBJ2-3	CASSLEGASTDTQYF	TGCGCCAGCAGCTTGGAGGGGGCCAGCACAGATACGCAGTATTTT
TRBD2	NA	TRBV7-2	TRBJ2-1	CASSPDPGLEDNEQFF	TGTGCCAGCAGCCCCGACCCGGGACTAGAGGACAATGAGCAGTTCTTC